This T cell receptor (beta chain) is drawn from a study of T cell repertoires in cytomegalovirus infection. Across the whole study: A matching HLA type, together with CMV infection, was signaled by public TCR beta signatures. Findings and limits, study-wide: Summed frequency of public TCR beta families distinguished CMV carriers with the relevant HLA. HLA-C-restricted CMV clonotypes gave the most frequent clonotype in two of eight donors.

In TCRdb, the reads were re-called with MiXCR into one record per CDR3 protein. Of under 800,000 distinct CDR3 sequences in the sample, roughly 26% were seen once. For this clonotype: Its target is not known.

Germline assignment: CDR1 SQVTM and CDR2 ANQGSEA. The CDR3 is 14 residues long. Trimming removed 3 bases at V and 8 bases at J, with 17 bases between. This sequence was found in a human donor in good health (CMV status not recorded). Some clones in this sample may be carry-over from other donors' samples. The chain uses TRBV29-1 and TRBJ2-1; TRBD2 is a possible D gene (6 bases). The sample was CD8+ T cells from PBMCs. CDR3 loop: CSVDGLAFLDEQFF. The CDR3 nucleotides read TGCAGCGTTGATGGGCTAGCGTTCCTCGATGAGCAGTTCTTC.